This record looks at one TCR beta chain sequence and its context. Its specificity is not known. The PCR had 60 Vbeta and 13 Jbeta primers. Here immunoSEQ multiplex PCR was the method, and the copy in TCRdb shows in-frame clones only, minus some. Here the sample spans more than 150,000 clones, roughly 87% being singletons. The CDR3 is made up of 12 amino acids. Looked up from germline, CDR1 is SGHNT and CDR2 is YYREEE (reference sequence). The J segment lost 16 bases and the V segment lost 1 base, leaving 8 bases of the junction unmatched. The data originate from a study of cytomegalovirus exposure and HLA in healthy donors. The study's findings and limits: A later analysis linked a missense variant in DCLRE1C to the trimming of TCR beta V and J genes. The HLA-A and HLA-B alleles of most subjects were reportedly predicted accurately from TCR beta sequences. Rates of TCR association differed by HLA locus in a later analysis, with DRB1 highest and HLA-C lowest.

The chain combines TRBV5-4 with TRBJ2-1; TRBD2 matches at 7 bases. The specimen sequenced was PBMCs. The receptor was derived from a girl under three years old in good health and CMV-seronegative. The CDR3 nucleotides are TGTGCCAGCAGCTTGTTCGGGGGGAGGTATTTCTTC. This codes for CASSLFGGRYFF.